This is a list of T cell receptor beta chains from one sample in a study of blood T cell repertoires in COVID-19. Sequenced by immunoSEQ multiplex PCR; TCRdb stores in-frame clones only, minus some. The data show under 300,000 clones, around 84% seen once. Specimen: peripheral blood. These TCRs come from a woman in her sixties or seventies with active or convalescent COVID-19. CDR3s include the opening cysteine and the closing phenylalanine or tryptophan. The D gene is left open where the match is weak. Size tells how often a clone was seen (once, few, many) or the class of an expanded clone, and some rows leave it out.

CDR3 protein	CDR3 DNA	V gene	J gene	clone size	D gene
CASSQDLVQSYNSPLHF	TGCGCCAGCAGCCAAGATTTAGTACAGAGTTATAATTCACCCCTCCACTTT	TRBV4-1	TRBJ1-6	-	-
CASSPLQGWGYEQYF	TGTGCCAGCAGCCCGTTACAGGGTTGGGGGTACGAGCAGTACTTC	TRBV11-2	TRBJ2-7	-	-
CASSFHIATNEKLFF	TGTGCCAGCAGCTTCCACATCGCAACTAATGAAAAACTGTTTTTT	TRBV7-2	TRBJ1-4	-	-
CASSSGDRLNDYGYTF	TGTGCCAGCAGTTCCGGGGACAGGCTCAACGATTATGGCTACACCTTC	TRBV6-5	TRBJ1-2	-	TRBD1
CSVCWALGSTFQETQYF	TGCAGCGTTTGTTGGGCCTTGGGCTCAACATTCCAAGAGACCCAGTACTTC	TRBV29-1	TRBJ2-5	-	-
CASSLGQGVAPNTIYF	TGTGCCAGCAGCTTAGGACAGGGGGTGGCCCCGAACACCATATATTTT	TRBV7-8	TRBJ1-3	-	TRBD1
CASSPGQVYEQYF	TGCGCCAGCAGCCCCGGACAGGTCTACGAGCAGTACTTC	TRBV5-1	TRBJ2-7	-	TRBD1
CASSRGGGTEAFF	TGTGCCAGCAGTCGCGGGGGGGGCACTGAAGCTTTCTTT	TRBV6-2/TRBV6-3	TRBJ1-1	-	-
CASNPLGGGNQPQHF	TGTGCCAGCAACCCCCTGGGGGGGGGCAATCAGCCCCAGCATTTT	TRBV7-8	TRBJ1-5	-	-
CASSRWAGKVEETQYF	TGTGCCAGCAGTCGGTGGGCAGGGAAGGTGGAAGAGACCCAGTACTTC	TRBV6-2/TRBV6-3	TRBJ2-5	-	-
CASSFLSGTSNQPQHF	TGTGCCAGCAGTTTTCTTTCCGGGACAAGCAATCAGCCCCAGCATTTT	TRBV21-1	TRBJ1-5	-	-
CASSPFAGSNQGNTIYF	TGTGCCAGCAGCCCCTTTGCGGGGTCCAACCAAGGAAACACCATATATTTT	TRBV7-9	TRBJ1-3	once	-
CASSPPRVSSYEQYF	TGTGCCAGCAGCCCCCCCAGGGTAAGCTCCTACGAGCAGTACTTC	TRBV7-9	TRBJ2-7	-	-
CASSLTGRETQYF	TGTGCCAGCAGCCTTACTGGGAGAGAGACCCAGTACTTC	TRBV6-2/TRBV6-3	TRBJ2-5	-	-
CASSRTVGGQPQHF	TGTGCCAGCAGCAGGACAGTAGGTGGTCAGCCCCAGCATTTT	TRBV27	TRBJ1-5	-	-
CASSPLGGSGANVLTF	TGTGCCAGCTCACCGCTAGGGGGCTCTGGGGCCAACGTCCTGACTTTC	TRBV18	TRBJ2-6	-	-
CASSRGSTNEKLFF	TGTGCCAGCAGTCGGGGATCAACTAATGAAAAACTGTTTTTT	TRBV5-8	TRBJ1-4	-	-
CASSLTLQLVIGGYTF	TGTGCCAGCAGCTTGACGCTACAGTTGGTGATAGGTGGCTACACCTTC	TRBV5-5	TRBJ1-2	once	-
CASRYPRQGSRSEAFF	TGTGCAAGTCGCTATCCTCGACAGGGTTCGAGGAGTGAGGCTTTCTTT	TRBV12-2	TRBJ1-1	-	-
CASSYTPGDYNSPLHF	TGTGCCAGCAGTTACACGCCCGGGGACTATAATTCACCCCTCCACTTT	TRBV6-5	TRBJ1-6	-	-
CASSPTNFEQYF	TGCGCCAGCAGCCCCACGAACTTCGAGCAGTACTTC	TRBV10-2	TRBJ2-7	-	-
CASSLPGQGYGYTF	TGCGCCAGCAGCCTTCCGGGACAGGGATATGGCTACACCTTC	TRBV5-1	TRBJ1-2	-	TRBD1
CASSRVGLAKNIQYF	TGTGCCAGCAGTCGAGTCGGGTTAGCCAAAAACATTCAGTACTTC	TRBV6-5	TRBJ2-4	-	-
CASSAQGFVNTEAFF	TGCGCCAGCAGCGCACAGGGATTCGTGAACACTGAAGCTTTCTTT	TRBV5-1	TRBJ1-1	-	-
CASSLHGGQTSAQYF	TGTGCCAGCAGCCTCCACGGGGGACAGACCTCAGCGCAGTACTTC	TRBV7-8	TRBJ2-7	-	-
CASSQETAQNIQYF	TGTGCCAGCAGCCAAGAGACAGCCCAAAACATTCAGTACTTC	TRBV4-2	TRBJ2-4	once	-
CSASRLADTGELFF	TGCAGCGCGTCCCGACTAGCGGACACCGGGGAGCTGTTTTTT	TRBV29-1	TRBJ2-2	-	TRBD2
CASNLRGVRNQPQHF	TGTGCCAGCAACCTGCGGGGGGTGAGAAATCAGCCCCAGCATTTT	TRBV6-5	TRBJ1-5	-	-
CATSRVSERYTQYF	TGTGCCACCAGCAGAGTTTCAGAGCGGTATACGCAGTATTTT	TRBV15	TRBJ2-3	-	-
CASTPEKKSGNTIYF	TGTGCCAGTACCCCCGAGAAGAAGTCTGGAAACACCATATATTTT	TRBV19	TRBJ1-3	-	-
CASSPWDRGNEQYF	TGTGCCAGCAGTCCCTGGGACAGGGGCAACGAGCAGTACTTC	TRBV7-6	TRBJ2-7	-	TRBD1
CASSAGTEYGYTF	TGTGCCAGCAGCGCAGGGACAGAGTATGGCTACACCTTC	TRBV7-2	TRBJ1-2	-	TRBD1
CASSFSLDSPYGYTF	TGTGCCAGCAGCTTTAGCTTGGACAGCCCCTATGGCTACACCTTC	TRBV7-8	TRBJ1-2	-	-
CASSWDRRGIQYF	TGTGCCAGCAGTTGGGACAGGAGAGGCATTCAGTACTTC	TRBV6-2/TRBV6-3	TRBJ2-4	-	TRBD1
CASSYGRAGYTF	TGTGCCAGCAGTTACGGGAGGGCCGGCTACACCTTC	TRBV6-2/TRBV6-3	TRBJ1-2	-	-
CASSASGTDYGYTF	TGTGCCAGTAGTGCCTCCGGGACAGACTATGGCTACACCTTC	TRBV19	TRBJ1-2	-	TRBD1